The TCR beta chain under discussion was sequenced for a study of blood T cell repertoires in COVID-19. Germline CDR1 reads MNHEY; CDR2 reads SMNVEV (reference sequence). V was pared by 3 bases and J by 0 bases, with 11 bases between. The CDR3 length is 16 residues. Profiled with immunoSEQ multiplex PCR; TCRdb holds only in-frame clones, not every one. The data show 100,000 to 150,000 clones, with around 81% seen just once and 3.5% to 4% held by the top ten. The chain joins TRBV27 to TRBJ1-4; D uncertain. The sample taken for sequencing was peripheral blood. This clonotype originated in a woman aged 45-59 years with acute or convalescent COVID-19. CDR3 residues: CASSLAGGATNEKLFF. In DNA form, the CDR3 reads TGTGCCAGCAGTTTGGCGGGAGGCGCAACTAATGAAAAACTGTTTTTT.